These 25 T cell receptor beta chains originate from one sample sequenced in a study of CD8 T cells in ankylosing spondylitis. A single record per CDR3 protein comes from TCRdb applying MiXCR to the 5' RACE reads. This sample carries 450,000 to 550,000 distinct CDR3 sequences, 5.3% of them seen once, and the ten largest clones take 3% to 4.5%. These receptors lack a known antigen. Study-level findings and limits: A TCR beta motif of about 8 highly homologous variants appeared characteristic of ankylosing spondylitis blood.

The sequencing sample was made of blood, either unsorted or a sorted T cell fraction (not recorded which). These receptors were obtained from a male donor with ankylosing spondylitis.

Many counts were recorded for this clonotype. The chain carries TRBV5-1 and TRBJ2-5, with 7 bases fitting TRBD2. CDR3 length equals 15 residues. Germline-derived CDR1 and CDR2 are SGHRS and YFSETQ. Losses at the gene ends were 3 bases for V and 1 base for J; bases not matched to a gene: 6. DNA of the CDR3: TGCGCCAGCAGCTCCCTGACTAGCTCCCAAGAGACCCAGTACTTC. This gives the protein CASSSLTSSQETQYF.

In its sample, this clonotype was seen many times. The chain carries TRBV15 and TRBJ2-2; 7 bases are shared with TRBD1. V lost 1 base and J lost 0; bases outside the gene matches: 2. CDR1 and CDR2 (germline): LNHNV, YYDKDF (reference sequence). This CDR3 spans 16 amino acids. The CDR3: CATSRAGGSNTGELFF. CDR3 in DNA: TGTGCCACCAGCAGAGCAGGGGGTTCGAACACCGGGGAGCTGTTTTTT.

This clonotype has ten or more counts. The rearrangement joins TRBV5-1 to TRBJ1-1, with 8 bases lining up with TRBD1. Unmatched junction bases numbered 8, after V lost 4 bases and J lost 3 bases. The V gene's germline CDR1 is SGHRS and CDR2 YFSETQ. The length of the CDR3 is 15 residues. CDR3 bases: TGCGCCAGCAGCCTTCGACAGGGGCCTTACACTGAAGCTTTCTTT. It is translated as CASSLRQGPYTEAFF.

This clonotype was detected many times. The gene calls are TRBV5-6 and TRBJ2-1; D possibly uses TRBD1 or TRBD2 (6 bases each). CDR1 and CDR2 (germline): SGHDT, YYEEEE. CDR3 length: 15 amino acids. V lost 3 bases, J lost 3 bases, and 13 bases lay in between. CDR3 residues: CASSSGGTHYNEQFF. The CDR3 DNA reads TGTGCCAGCAGCTCCGGCGGGACACACTACAATGAGCAGTTCTTC.

The chain is built from TRBV28 and TRBJ2-1, with D perhaps matching TRBD2 (5 bases). The germline V gene encodes CDR1 MDHEN and CDR2 SYDVKM. Trimming stripped 6 bases from V and 3 bases from J, with 12 bases between. The CDR3 totals 14 residues. CDR3 nucleotide sequence: TGTGCCAGCAGCTCGGAGGTCCGCTACAATGAGCAGTTCTTC. This encodes CASSSEVRYNEQFF.

Turning to this clonotype: One base away lies a much larger clone, so this may be a sequencing read error. Lacking the conserved final phenylalanine or tryptophan, this CDR3 likely reflects a read error. The chain uses TRBV4-2 and TRBJ1-2; D gene ambiguous. This CDR3 is built from 12 residues. With 0 bases removed from V and 5 bases from J, the gap between germline ends came to 4 bases. Germline CDR1 and CDR2: LGHNA and YNFKEQ. CDR3 sequence (DNA): TGTGCCAGCAGCCAAGATCTTTATGGCTACACCATC. Its protein is CASSQDLYGYTI.

This clonotype was detected ten times or more. The chain has TRBV7-2 and TRBJ2-2, with D possibly TRBD1 on 6 matching bases. Germline V CDR1 and CDR2: SGHTA, FQGNSA. Trimming took off 7 bases at V and 6 bases at J, with 9 bases between the two ends. The length of the CDR3 is 12 residues. CDR3 protein: CASMKGAGELFF. CDR3 DNA: TGTGCCAGCATGAAGGGGGCCGGGGAGCTGTTTTTT. Together with reference TRBV7-2 and TRBJ2-2, the CDR3 gives the full variable domain: GAGVSQSPSNKVTEKGKDVELRCDPISGHTALYWYRQSLGQGLEFLIYFQGNSAPDKSGLPSDRFSAERTGGSVSTLTIQRTQQEDSAVYLCASMKGAGELFFGEGSRLTVL.

This clonotype was counted many times. The rearrangement uses TRBV7-9 and TRBJ2-7; no firm D call. CDR3 size: 13 residues. Germline V gene data show CDR1 as SEHNR and CDR2 as FQNEAQ (reference sequence). V lost 5 bases to trimming and J lost 6 bases, with 14 bases between them. Here the CDR3 reads CASSPGLTIEQYF. In DNA form, the CDR3 reads TGTGCCAGCAGCCCCGGTCTGACCATCGAGCAGTACTTC.

This clonotype was seen a handful of times. The genes are TRBV28 and TRBJ2-7; 8 bases are a match to TRBD2. J gave up 2 bases and V 8 bases, and 14 bases lay outside the gene matches. Germline V gene sequence: CDR1 MDHEN, CDR2 SYDVKM. CDR3 length: 16 residues. This chain's CDR3 is CASYNPRGGVAYEQYF. In DNA, the CDR3 is TGTGCCAGCTACAATCCCCGGGGGGGGGTGGCCTACGAGCAGTACTTC.

This clonotype showed up many times. The chain employs TRBV29-1 and TRBJ1-1, with TRBD1 as a possible D gene (5 bases). The CDR3 consists of 13 residues. V was trimmed by 7 bases and J by 0 bases, leaving 12 bases between them. CDR1 is SQVTM and CDR2 is ANQGSEA in the germline V gene. CDR3 coding DNA: TGCAGCGCCATGACAGTAATGAACACTGAAGCTTTCTTT. As protein: CSAMTVMNTEAFF.

There are many counts of this clonotype. The genes are TRBV10-1 and TRBJ2-5; no definite D call. Germline V gene data show CDR1 as WNHNN and CDR2 as SYGVQD (reference sequence). The length of the CDR3 is 14 residues. Trimming removed 6 bases at V and 3 bases at J, with 14 bases between. Written as DNA, the CDR3 is TGCGCCAGCAGCCCCAGTAGCATAGAAGAGACCCAGTACTTC. Translating it yields CASSPSSIEETQYF.

The table lists this clonotype with many counts. V gene TRBV5-6 combines with J gene TRBJ1-2; a possible D gene is TRBD1 (6 bases). Germline V CDR1 and CDR2: SGHDT, YYEEEE. CDR3 size: 15 residues. Deletions cut 3 bases from V and 0 bases from J, with 12 bases between. The CDR3 here is CASSWGDTTNYGYTF. In nucleotides, the CDR3 is TGTGCCAGCAGCTGGGGGGACACCACTAACTATGGCTACACCTTC.

This clonotype was seen at least ten times. J is TRBJ2-5 and V is TRBV28, with 9 bases fitting TRBD1. The V gene end was trimmed by 2 bases and the J gene end by 2 bases; junction bases not matched to a gene: 18. The CDR3 is made up of 20 amino acids. Looked up from germline, CDR1 is MDHEN and CDR2 is SYDVKM. The CDR3 nucleotides are TGTGCCAGCAGTTTACCTTCTAAACCCCGGACAGGGGAGGCTCAAGAGACCCAGTACTTC. It codes for CASSLPSKPRTGEAQETQYF.

This clonotype was recorded at least ten times. The CDR3 DNA reads as TGTGCCATCCTGACTAGCGGGAGCCCCTGGGACACCGGGGAGCTGTTTTTT. Amino acid sequence: CAILTSGSPWDTGELFF. This chain uses TRBV10-3 with TRBJ2-2; TRBD2 aligns across 12 bases. Germline V lookup: CDR1 ENHRY, CDR2 SYGVKD. V was clipped by 8 bases and J by 3 bases; unmatched bases: 10. The CDR3 consists of 17 residues.

J is TRBJ1-6 and V is TRBV12-3 or TRBV12-4; 10 bases are shared with TRBD1. Trimming removed 6 bases from V and 8 bases from J; junction bases left unmatched: 4. The CDR3 covers 14 residues. Here the CDR3 reads CASSLDRGYSPLHF. CDR3 nucleotide sequence: TGTGCCAGCAGCCTGGACAGGGGGTATTCACCCCTCCACTTT.

This clonotype was detected ten times or more. The rearrangement links TRBV20-1 to TRBJ1-4; D is ambiguous. From germline, CDR1 is DFQATT and CDR2 SNEGSKA (reference sequence). The CDR3 spans 14 residues. V lost 5 bases to trimming and J lost 4 bases, with 14 bases between them. Here the CDR3 DNA reads TGCAGTGCTGTCGACGGAAACCTTAATGAAAAACTGTTTTTT. Its protein is CSAVDGNLNEKLFF.

This clonotype turned up a few times. The chain recombines TRBV20-1 with TRBJ2-1; tentatively, D is TRBD1 (6 bases). Germline-derived CDR1 and CDR2 are DFQATT and SNEGSKA (reference sequence). V was trimmed by 6 bases and J by 0 bases, leaving 9 bases between them. CDR3 length: 13 residues. CDR3 sequence: CSAGDNSYNEQFF. The CDR3 DNA sequence: TGCAGTGCGGGGGACAACTCCTACAATGAGCAGTTCTTC.

The sample holds a few counts of this clonotype. The chain employs TRBV7-2 and TRBJ2-3, with no clear D. The germline V and J ends were trimmed by 4 bases and 6 bases, with 8 bases remaining between them. Per germline, CDR1 SGHTA and CDR2 FQGNSA. CDR3 length: 12 amino acids. CDR3 coding DNA: TGTGCCAGCAGCTCTACCCAGGATACGCAGTATTTT. It yields the protein CASSSTQDTQYF.

There are many counts of this clonotype. The V and J genes are TRBV10-3 and TRBJ2-3, with no clear D. V was pared by 0 bases and J by 8 bases, with 9 bases between. The CDR3 has 13 residues. Per the germline V gene, CDR1 is ENHRY and CDR2 is SYGVKD. The CDR3 nucleotides are TGTGCCATCAGTGAGTCGGATTCCGCTACGCAGTATTTT. It encodes CAISESDSATQYF.

At least ten counts were recorded for this clonotype. V is TRBV28 and J is TRBJ2-3; unclear D gene. V lost 3 bases, J lost 4 bases, and 14 bases lay in between. CDR1 is MDHEN, CDR2 SYDVKM, per germline. The length of the CDR3 is 15 residues. The DNA for the CDR3 is TGTGCCAGCAGTTTTATAGGTCAACCCGCAGATACGCAGTATTTT. Its protein is CASSFIGQPADTQYF.

This clonotype came up many times. The chain is built from TRBV5-5 and TRBJ1-2; D unresolved. The CDR3 has 15 residues. Germline values: CDR1 SGHKS, CDR2 YYEKEE (reference sequence). The V gene lost 0 bases and the J gene lost 9 bases, with 18 bases spanning the gap. In nucleotides, the CDR3 is TGTGCCAGCAGCTTGGCCCCAGTACCCTCTATGCGCTACACCTTC. Residues: CASSLAPVPSMRYTF.

Many counts were recorded for this clonotype. V is TRBV5-1 and J is TRBJ2-7; D is ambiguous. V was shortened by 1 base and J by 5 bases, with 13 bases between the two germline ends. The CDR3 covers 14 residues. In germline, CDR1 is SGHRS, CDR2 YFSETQ. The CDR3 protein is CASSLTGVVDEQYF. CDR3 in DNA: TGCGCCAGCAGCTTGACGGGTGTGGTGGACGAGCAGTACTTC.

Many counts were recorded for this clonotype. This chain links TRBV4-3 with TRBJ1-5, with D unresolved. V was trimmed by 3 bases and J by 0 bases, leaving 12 bases between them. This CDR3 comprises 16 residues. CDR1 and CDR2 (germline): LGHNA, YSLEER. The CDR3 is CASSQEPGYSNQPQHF. The CDR3 DNA follows: TGCGCCAGCAGCCAGGAACCGGGATATAGCAATCAGCCCCAGCATTTT.

In its sample, this clonotype was seen many times. CDR3: CASSQNFGAYEQYF. CDR3 sequence (DNA): TGTGCCAGCAGCCAAAACTTCGGAGCCTACGAGCAGTACTTC. The chain links TRBV7-2 to TRBJ2-7; D gene ambiguous. CDR1 and CDR2 from the germline V gene are SGHTA and FQGNSA. V was pared by 5 bases and J by 2 bases, with 13 bases between. The CDR3 sequence is 14 residues long.

This clonotype was found many times. The V gene is TRBV12-3 or TRBV12-4, the J gene TRBJ1-1, with D unclear. The CDR3 consists of 14 residues. V dropped 3 bases and J dropped 3 bases, with 11 bases sitting between them. CDR3 bases: TGTGCCAGCAGTTTTAAGGGCAGGTACACTGAAGCTTTCTTT. Translation gives CASSFKGRYTEAFF.